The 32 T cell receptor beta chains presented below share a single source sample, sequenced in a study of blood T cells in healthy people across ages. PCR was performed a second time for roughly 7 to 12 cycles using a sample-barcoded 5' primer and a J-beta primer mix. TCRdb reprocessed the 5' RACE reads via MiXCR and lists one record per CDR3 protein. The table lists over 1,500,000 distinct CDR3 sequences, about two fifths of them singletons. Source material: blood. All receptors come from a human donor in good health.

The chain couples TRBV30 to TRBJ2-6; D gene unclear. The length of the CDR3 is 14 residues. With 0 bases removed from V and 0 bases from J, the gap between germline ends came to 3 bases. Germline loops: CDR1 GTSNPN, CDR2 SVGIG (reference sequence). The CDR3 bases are TGTGCCTGGAGTGTACTCTCTGGGGCCAACGTCCTGACTTTC. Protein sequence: CAWSVLSGANVLTF.

The CDR3 DNA reads as TGTGCCAGCAGCTTAGCAGCGGGGGGGCCAAGAGATACGCAGTATTTT. This encodes CASSLAAGGPRDTQYF. The chain links TRBV7-9 to TRBJ2-3; TRBD2 agrees at 10 bases. CDR1 and CDR2 from the germline V gene are SEHNR and FQNEAQ (reference sequence). The CDR3 contains 16 residues. J was trimmed by 5 bases and V by 0 bases; bases with no gene match: 5.

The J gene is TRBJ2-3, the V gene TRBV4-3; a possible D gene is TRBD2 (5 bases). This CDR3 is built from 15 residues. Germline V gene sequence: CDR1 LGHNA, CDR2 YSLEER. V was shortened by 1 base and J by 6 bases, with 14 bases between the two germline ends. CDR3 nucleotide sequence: TGCGCCAGCAGCCAAGGTCTAGCACTGGGCGATACGCAGTATTTT. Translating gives CASSQGLALGDTQYF.

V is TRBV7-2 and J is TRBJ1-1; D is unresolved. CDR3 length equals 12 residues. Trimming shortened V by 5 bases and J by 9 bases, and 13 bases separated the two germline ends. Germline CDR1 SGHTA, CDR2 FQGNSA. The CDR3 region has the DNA TGTGCCAGCAGCATCACCCCTTCACAAGCTTTCTTT. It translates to CASSITPSQAFF. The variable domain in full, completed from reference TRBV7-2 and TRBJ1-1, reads GAGVSQSPSNKVTEKGKDVELRCDPISGHTALYWYRQSLGQGLEFLIYFQGNSAPDKSGLPSDRFSAERTGGSVSTLTIQRTQQEDSAVYLCASSITPSQAFFGQGTRLTVV.

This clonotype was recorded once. Here the CDR3 reads CAISESLGSNEKLFF. CDR3 in DNA: TGTGCCATCAGTGAATCCTTGGGGAGTAATGAAAAACTGTTTTTT. The chain recombines TRBV10-3 with TRBJ1-4; no reliable D call. The CDR3 is 15 residues long. CDR1 and CDR2 from the germline V gene are ENHRY and SYGVKD. Trimming took off 3 bases at V and 4 bases at J, with 12 bases between the two ends.

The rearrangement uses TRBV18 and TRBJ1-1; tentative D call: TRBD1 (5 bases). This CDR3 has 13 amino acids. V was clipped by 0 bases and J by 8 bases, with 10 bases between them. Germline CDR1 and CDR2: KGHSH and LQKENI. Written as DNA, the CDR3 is TGTGCCAGCTCACCACCGGGGGGATACGAAGCTTTCTTT. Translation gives CASSPPGGYEAFF.

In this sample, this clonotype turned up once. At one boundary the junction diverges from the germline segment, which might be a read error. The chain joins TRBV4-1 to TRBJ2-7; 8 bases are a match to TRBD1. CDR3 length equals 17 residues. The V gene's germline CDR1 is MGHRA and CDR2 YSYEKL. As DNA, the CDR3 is TGTGCCGGCAGCCAAGAAGTCGACGGGACAGGAGTATATGAGCAGTACTTC. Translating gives CAGSQEVDGTGVYEQYF.

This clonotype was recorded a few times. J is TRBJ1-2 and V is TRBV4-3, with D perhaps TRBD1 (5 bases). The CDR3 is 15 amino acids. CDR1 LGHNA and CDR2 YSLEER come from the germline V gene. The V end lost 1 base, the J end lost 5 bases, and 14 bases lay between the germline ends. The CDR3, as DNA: TGCGCCAGCAGCCAAGGGCGGGGCAGACCATATGGCTACACCTTC. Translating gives CASSQGRGRPYGYTF.

CDR3 sequence reads: CASSEEGESYNEQFF. CDR3 in DNA: TGTGCCAGCAGTGAAGAAGGGGAGTCCTACAATGAGCAGTTCTTC. The genes are TRBV6-1 and TRBJ2-1; D might be TRBD1 or TRBD2, each matching 5 bases. CDR1 and CDR2 from the germline V gene are MNHNS and SASEGT. The CDR3 covers 15 residues. V lost 1 base and J lost 1, with 8 bases in between.

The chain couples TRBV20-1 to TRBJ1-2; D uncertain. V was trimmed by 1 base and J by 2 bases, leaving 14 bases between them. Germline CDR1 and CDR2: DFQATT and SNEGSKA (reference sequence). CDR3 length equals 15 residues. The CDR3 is CSARGVEGINYGYTF. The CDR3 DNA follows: TGCAGTGCTAGAGGTGTCGAGGGTATAAACTATGGCTACACCTTC.

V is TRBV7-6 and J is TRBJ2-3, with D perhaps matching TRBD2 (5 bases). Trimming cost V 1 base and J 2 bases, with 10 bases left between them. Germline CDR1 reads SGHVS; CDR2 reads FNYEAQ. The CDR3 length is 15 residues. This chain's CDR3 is CASSLEAGNTDTQYF. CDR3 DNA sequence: TGTGCCAGCAGCTTAGAAGCCGGGAACACAGATACGCAGTATTTT. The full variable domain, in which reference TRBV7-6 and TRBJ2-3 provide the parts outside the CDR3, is GAGVSQSPRYKVTKRGQDVALRCDPISGHVSLYWYRQALGQGPEFLTYFNYEAQQDKSGLPNDRFSAERPEGSISTLTIQRTEQRDSAMYRCASSLEAGNTDTQYFGPGTRLTVL.

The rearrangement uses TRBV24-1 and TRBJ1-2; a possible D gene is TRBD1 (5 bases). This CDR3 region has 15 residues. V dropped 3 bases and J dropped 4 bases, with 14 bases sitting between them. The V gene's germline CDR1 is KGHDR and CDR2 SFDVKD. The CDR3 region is CATSDPGQKGYGYTF. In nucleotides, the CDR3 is TGTGCCACCAGTGATCCAGGGCAGAAGGGCTATGGCTACACCTTC.

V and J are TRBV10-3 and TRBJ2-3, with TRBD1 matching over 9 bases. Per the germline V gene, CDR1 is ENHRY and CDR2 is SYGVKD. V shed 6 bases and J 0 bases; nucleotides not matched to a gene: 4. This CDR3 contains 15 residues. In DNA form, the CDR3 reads TGTGCCATCAGGAACAGGGGGCCCAGCACAGATACGCAGTATTTT. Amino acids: CAIRNRGPSTDTQYF.

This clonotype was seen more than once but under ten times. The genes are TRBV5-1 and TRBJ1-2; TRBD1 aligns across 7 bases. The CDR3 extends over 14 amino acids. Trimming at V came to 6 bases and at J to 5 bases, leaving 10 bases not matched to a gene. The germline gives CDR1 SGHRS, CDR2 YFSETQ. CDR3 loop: CASNTGTANYGYTF. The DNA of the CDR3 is TGCGCCAGCAATACCGGGACAGCCAATTATGGCTACACCTTC.

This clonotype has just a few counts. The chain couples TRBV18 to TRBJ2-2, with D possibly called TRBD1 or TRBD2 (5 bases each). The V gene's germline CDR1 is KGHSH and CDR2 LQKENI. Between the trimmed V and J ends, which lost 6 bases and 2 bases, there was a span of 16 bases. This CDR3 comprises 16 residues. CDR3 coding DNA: TGTGCCAGCTCGCCCTCCGGGACCACTAACACCGGGGAGCTGTTTTTT. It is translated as CASSPSGTTNTGELFF.

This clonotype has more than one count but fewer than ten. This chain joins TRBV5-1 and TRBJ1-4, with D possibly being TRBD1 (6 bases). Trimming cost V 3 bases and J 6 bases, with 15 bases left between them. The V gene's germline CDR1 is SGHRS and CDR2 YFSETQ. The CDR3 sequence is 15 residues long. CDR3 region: CASSSQGGGDEKLFF. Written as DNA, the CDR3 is TGCGCCAGCAGCTCCCAAGGGGGGGGAGATGAAAAACTGTTTTTT.

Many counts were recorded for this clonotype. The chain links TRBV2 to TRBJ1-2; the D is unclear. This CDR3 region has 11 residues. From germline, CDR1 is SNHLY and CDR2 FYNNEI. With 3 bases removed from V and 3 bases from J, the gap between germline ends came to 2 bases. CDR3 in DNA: TGTGCCAGCAGTGAGCACTATGGCTACACCTTC. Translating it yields CASSEHYGYTF.

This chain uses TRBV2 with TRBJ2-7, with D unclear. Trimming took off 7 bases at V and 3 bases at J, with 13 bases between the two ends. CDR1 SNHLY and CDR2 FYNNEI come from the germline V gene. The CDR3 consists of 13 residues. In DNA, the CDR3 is TGTGCCAGCAACTCATGGGTAGGCTACGAGCAGTACTTC. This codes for CASNSWVGYEQYF.

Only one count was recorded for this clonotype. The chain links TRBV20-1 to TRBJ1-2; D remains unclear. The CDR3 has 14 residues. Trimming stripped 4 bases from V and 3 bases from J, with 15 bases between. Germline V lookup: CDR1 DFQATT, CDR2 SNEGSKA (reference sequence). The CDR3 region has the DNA TGCAGTGCTAAGAGCTGGGAAAAAGACTATGGCTACACCTTC. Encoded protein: CSAKSWEKDYGYTF.

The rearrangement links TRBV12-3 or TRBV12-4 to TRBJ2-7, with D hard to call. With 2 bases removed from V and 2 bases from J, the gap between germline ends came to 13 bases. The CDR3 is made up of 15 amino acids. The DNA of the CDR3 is TGTGCCAGCAGTTTACAGCTCCAACAAACCTACGAGCAGTACTTC. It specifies CASSLQLQQTYEQYF.

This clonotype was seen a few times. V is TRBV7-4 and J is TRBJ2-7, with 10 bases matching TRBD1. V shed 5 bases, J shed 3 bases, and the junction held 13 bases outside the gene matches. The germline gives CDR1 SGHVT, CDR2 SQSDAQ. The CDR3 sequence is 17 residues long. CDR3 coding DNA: TGTGCCAGCAGCCTGGTCCGGGAGACAGGGGGCCTCTACGAGCAGTACTTC. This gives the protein CASSLVRETGGLYEQYF.

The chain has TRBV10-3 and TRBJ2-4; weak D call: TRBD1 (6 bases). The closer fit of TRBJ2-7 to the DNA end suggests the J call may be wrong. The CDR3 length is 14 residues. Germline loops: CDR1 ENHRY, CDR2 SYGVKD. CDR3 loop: CAISGTLTVDEQYF. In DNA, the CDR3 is TGTGCCATCAGCGGGACACTCACGGTGGACGAGCAGTACTTC.

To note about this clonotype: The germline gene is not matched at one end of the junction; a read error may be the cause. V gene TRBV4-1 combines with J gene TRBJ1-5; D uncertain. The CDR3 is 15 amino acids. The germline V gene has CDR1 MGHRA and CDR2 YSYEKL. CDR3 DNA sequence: TGCGCCAGCGGCCAAGGAGCCGGTGGCAATCAGCCCCAGCATTTT. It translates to CASGQGAGGNQPQHF.

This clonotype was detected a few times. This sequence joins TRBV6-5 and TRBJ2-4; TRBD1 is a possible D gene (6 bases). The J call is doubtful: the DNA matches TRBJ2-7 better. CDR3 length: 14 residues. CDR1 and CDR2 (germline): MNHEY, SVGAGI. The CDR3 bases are TGTGCCAGCAGTTACTCGAACAGGGTCGGCGAGCAGTACTTC. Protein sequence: CASSYSNRVGEQYF.

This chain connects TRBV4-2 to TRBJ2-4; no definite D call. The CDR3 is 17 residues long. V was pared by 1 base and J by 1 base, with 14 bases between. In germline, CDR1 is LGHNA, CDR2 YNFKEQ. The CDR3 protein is CASSQVRVKGAKNIQYF. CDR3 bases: TGTGCCAGCAGCCAAGTTAGGGTGAAAGGGGCCAAAAACATTCAGTACTTC.

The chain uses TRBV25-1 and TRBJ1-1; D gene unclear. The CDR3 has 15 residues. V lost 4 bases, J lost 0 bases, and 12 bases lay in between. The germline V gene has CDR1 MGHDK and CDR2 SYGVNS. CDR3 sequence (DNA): TGTGCCAGCAGTGTTTCAAGGGTATTGAACACTGAAGCTTTCTTT. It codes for CASSVSRVLNTEAFF.

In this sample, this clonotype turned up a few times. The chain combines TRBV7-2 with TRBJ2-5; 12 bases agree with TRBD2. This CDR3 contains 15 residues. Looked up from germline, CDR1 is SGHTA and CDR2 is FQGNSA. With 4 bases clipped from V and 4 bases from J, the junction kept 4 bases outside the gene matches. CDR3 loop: CASSSELAGGETQYF. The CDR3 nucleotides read TGTGCCAGCAGCTCTGAACTAGCGGGGGGAGAGACCCAGTACTTC.

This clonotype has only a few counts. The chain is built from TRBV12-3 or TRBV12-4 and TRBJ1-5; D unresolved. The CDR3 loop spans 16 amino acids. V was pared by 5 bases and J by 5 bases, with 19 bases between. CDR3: CASSLLQYRYDQPQHF. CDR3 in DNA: TGTGCCAGCAGTCTCCTTCAGTATCGGTATGATCAGCCCCAGCATTTT.

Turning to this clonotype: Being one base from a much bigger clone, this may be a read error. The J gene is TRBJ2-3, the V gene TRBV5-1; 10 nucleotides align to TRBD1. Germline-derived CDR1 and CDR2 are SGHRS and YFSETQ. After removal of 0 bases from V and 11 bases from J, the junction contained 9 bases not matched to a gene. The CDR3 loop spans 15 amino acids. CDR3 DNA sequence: TGCGCCAGCAGCTTGGGACAGGGGGCAGTTGACATGCAGTATTTT. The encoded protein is CASSLGQGAVDMQYF.

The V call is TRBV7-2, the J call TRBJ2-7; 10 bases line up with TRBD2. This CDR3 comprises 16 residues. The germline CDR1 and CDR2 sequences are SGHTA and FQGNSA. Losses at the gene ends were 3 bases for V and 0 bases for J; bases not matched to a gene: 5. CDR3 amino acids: CASSLGLARTSYEQYF. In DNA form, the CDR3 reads TGTGCCAGCAGCTTGGGACTAGCGAGGACCTCCTACGAGCAGTACTTC.

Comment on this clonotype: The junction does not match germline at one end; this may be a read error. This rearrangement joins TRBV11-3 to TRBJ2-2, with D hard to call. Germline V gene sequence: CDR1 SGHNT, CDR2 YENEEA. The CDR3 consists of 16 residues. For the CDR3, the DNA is TGTGCCAGCAGCTTAGTAGGCCACCCGAACCCCGGGGAGCTGTTTTTT. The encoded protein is CASSLVGHPNPGELFF.

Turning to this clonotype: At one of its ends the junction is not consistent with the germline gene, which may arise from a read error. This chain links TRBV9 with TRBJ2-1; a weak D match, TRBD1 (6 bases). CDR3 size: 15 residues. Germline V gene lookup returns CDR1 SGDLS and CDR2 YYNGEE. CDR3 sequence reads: CASSDMTGPYSEQFF. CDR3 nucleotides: TGTGCCAGCAGCGACATGACAGGTCCTTACAGTGAGCAGTTCTTC.